The clone carrying this T cell receptor beta chain was counted once. The antigen is undetermined. There are 14 residues in the CDR3. V lost 6 bases, J lost 2 bases, and 13 bases lay in between. Germline lookup yields CDR1 ENHRY and CDR2 SYGVKD. The sample belongs to a study of shared clonotypes between healthy human individuals. Only in-frame clones appear in the TCRdb table, and some are missing; sequencing was by immunoSEQ multiplex PCR. This sample yields about 1 million clones, of which around 76% are seen a single time; around 1.5% belongs to the top ten. Whole-study findings and limits: Non-shared clonotypes had lower generation probabilities than clonotypes shared by all four sorted-subset donors.

The receptor was derived from a man in his late teens or twenties in good health. The sample consisted of memory CD4+ T cells sorted from blood. This sample's subset: CD45RA-negative fraction. The genes are TRBV10-3 and TRBJ2-5; either TRBD1 or TRBD2 may supply D (6 bases each). CDR3 bases: TGTGCCATCAGCCTAGGGGGGATTCAAGAGACCCAGTACTTC. This codes for CAISLGGIQETQYF.